These 16 T cell receptor beta chains were sequenced from one sample in a study of Graves' ophthalmopathy and Graves' hyperthyroidism. The authors amplified TCR beta CDR3 regions, and they did so from RNA transcripts for repertoire sequencing. Second-round multiplex PCR came after first-round RT-PCR with HTBI primers. TCRdb used MiXCR to reprocess the multiplex PCR reads, holding one entry per CDR3 protein. The sample holds about 590,000 distinct CDR3 sequences, under 45% seen once. What was sequenced was peripheral blood or thyroid tissue (not recorded which). The receptors stem from an adult man with Graves' hyperthyroidism.

This clonotype showed up just a few times. The chain employs TRBV7-2 and TRBJ2-7; 7 nucleotides agree with TRBD1. Germline-derived CDR1 and CDR2 are SGHTA and FQGNSA. J was trimmed by 0 bases and V by 1 base; bases with no gene match: 3. The CDR3 length is 15 residues. CDR3 loop: CASSLEGTVSYEQYF. The CDR3, as DNA: TGTGCCAGCAGCTTAGAGGGGACAGTCTCCTACGAGCAGTACTTC.

This clonotype has ten or more counts. The V call is TRBV7-9, the J call TRBJ1-1, with 10 bases matching TRBD1. Germline V CDR1 and CDR2: SEHNR, FQNEAQ (reference sequence). After removal of 0 bases from V and 0 bases from J, the junction contained 4 bases not matched to a gene. There are 17 residues in the CDR3. Here the CDR3 reads CASSLAGQGTVNTEAFF. As DNA, the CDR3 is TGTGCCAGCAGCTTAGCGGGACAGGGGACAGTGAACACTGAAGCTTTCTTT.

This clonotype was detected ten times or more. The chain has TRBV7-9 and TRBJ1-5; tentatively, D is TRBD1 (5 bases). V shed 8 bases and J shed 4 bases, with 12 bases lying between them. Per germline, CDR1 SEHNR and CDR2 FQNEAQ (reference sequence). The CDR3 length is 13 residues. CDR3 nucleotides: TGTGCCAGCGGGGCAGGACCAAATCAGCCCCAGCATTTT. Translation gives CASGAGPNQPQHF. The entire variable domain, with the rest obtained from reference TRBV7-9 and TRBJ1-5, is as follows: DTGVSQNPRHKITKRGQNVTFRCDPISEHNRLYWYRQTLGQGPEFLTYFQNEAQLEKSRLLSDRFSAERPKGSFSTLEIQRTEQGDSAMYLCASGAGPNQPQHFGDGTRLSIL.

This clonotype was detected ten times or more. This chain's CDR3 is CASSWGGIDQPQHF. CDR3 in DNA: TGTGCCAGCAGTTGGGGGGGGATTGATCAGCCCCAGCATTTT. The chain is built from TRBV12-3 or TRBV12-4 and TRBJ1-5, with D possibly TRBD1 on 5 matching bases. The CDR3 extends over 14 amino acids. V was cut by 4 bases and J by 5 bases, with 12 bases left in between.

The rearrangement links TRBV11-1 to TRBJ1-4; no clear D. The CDR3 length is 15 residues. V shed 5 bases and J shed 0 bases, with 10 bases lying between them. Germline-derived CDR1 and CDR2 are SGHAT and FQDESV (reference sequence). Here the CDR3 reads CASSARKATNEKLFF. Here the CDR3 DNA reads TGTGCCAGCAGCGCCAGGAAAGCAACTAATGAAAAACTGTTTTTT. Looking up the rest from reference TRBV11-1 and TRBJ1-4 gives the full variable domain: EAEVAQSPRYKITEKSQAVAFWCDPISGHATLYWYRQILGQGPELLVQFQDESVVDDSQLPKDRFSAERLKGVDSTLKIQPAELGDSAMYLCASSARKATNEKLFFGSGTQLSVL.

V is TRBV5-1 and J is TRBJ2-7, with D perhaps matching TRBD1 or TRBD2 (5 bases each). Germline assignment: CDR1 SGHRS and CDR2 YFSETQ. The CDR3 runs 15 residues. Between the trimmed V and J ends, which lost 0 bases and 3 bases, there was a span of 13 bases. The CDR3 DNA sequence: TGCGCCAGCAGCTTGGCTGGGGGTAGATTCTACGAGCAGTACTTC. Translation: CASSLAGGRFYEQYF. The whole variable domain, filled in from reference TRBV5-1 and TRBJ2-7, reads KAGVTQTPRYLIKTRGQQVTLSCSPISGHRSVSWYQQTPGQGLQFLFEYFSETQRNKGNFPGRFSGRQFSNSRSEMNVSTLELGDSALYLCASSLAGGRFYEQYFGPGTRLTVT.

About this clonotype itself: At one of its ends the junction is not consistent with the germline gene, which may arise from a read error. This chain joins TRBV10-3 and TRBJ2-5; D call uncertain. Germline CDR1 ENHRY, CDR2 SYGVKD. This CDR3 spans 13 amino acids. The CDR3 sequence is CTIGGPNQETQYF. DNA of the CDR3: TGTACCATCGGCGGACCTAACCAAGAGACCCAGTACTTC.

Many counts were recorded for this clonotype. The V and J genes are TRBV29-1 and TRBJ2-7, with D possibly being TRBD2 (5 bases). The CDR3 loop spans 13 amino acids. V was shortened by 1 base and J by 4 bases, with 11 bases between the two germline ends. Germline CDR1 SQVTM, CDR2 ANQGSEA. The CDR3, as DNA: TGCAGCGTTGAAGCCCATTCGGGATACGAGCAGTACTTC. It translates to CSVEAHSGYEQYF.

Points on this clonotype: A much larger clonotype is one base distant, so this may be a read error. The rearrangement links TRBV6-6 to TRBJ1-3, with a tentative D call TRBD1 (5 bases). This CDR3 has 16 residues. Germline CDR1 reads MNHNY; CDR2 reads SVGAGI (reference sequence). This CDR3 reads CAGSYSTGRSGNTIYF. The CDR3, as DNA: TGTGCCGGCAGTTACTCTACAGGACGCTCTGGAAACACCATATATTTT.

This clonotype showed up many times. The rearrangement links TRBV2 to TRBJ2-7; D is unresolved. Germline V gives CDR1 SNHLY, CDR2 FYNNEI. The CDR3 is made up of 12 amino acids. V lost 8 bases to trimming and J lost 1 base, with 9 bases between them. The CDR3 DNA sequence: TGTGCCAGCTGCCCGGGTTCCTACGAGCAGTACTTC. Residues: CASCPGSYEQYF. Variable domain in full (rest from reference TRBV2 and TRBJ2-7): EPEVTQTPSHQVTQMGQEVILRCVPISNHLYFYWYRQILGQKVEFLVSFYNNEISEKSEIFDDQFSVERPDGSNFTLKIRSTKLEDSAMYFCASCPGSYEQYFGPGTRLTVT.

Of note for this clonotype: This may be a read error, as it is one base from a much larger clone. V gene TRBV6-6 combines with J gene TRBJ1-2; D is undetermined. Germline CDR1 and CDR2: MNHNY and SVGAGI (reference sequence). Trimming left V 6 bases short and J 2 bases short, with 16 bases between. CDR3 length equals 15 residues. This chain's CDR3 is CASSLGASRNYGYTF. DNA of the CDR3: TGTGCCAGCAGCTTGGGCGCATCCCGGAACTATGGCTACACCTTC.

This clonotype appeared many times. The genes are TRBV12-3 or TRBV12-4 and TRBJ1-1; weak D call: TRBD1 (5 bases). Trimming shortened V by 3 bases and J by 8 bases, and 16 bases separated the two germline ends. CDR3 size: 14 residues. The CDR3 nucleotides are TGTGCCAGCAGTTTCATTGGGGCTAATGACGAAGCTTTCTTT. This translates into CASSFIGANDEAFF.

In its sample, this clonotype was seen many times. The chain uses TRBV29-1 and TRBJ1-1, with no clear D. This CDR3 has 14 residues. Germline V gene lookup returns CDR1 SQVTM and CDR2 ANQGSEA. Trimming stripped 4 bases from V and 2 bases from J, with 14 bases between. CDR3 residues: CSVVSRWGNTEAFF. The CDR3 bases are TGCAGCGTTGTCTCACGATGGGGAAACACTGAAGCTTTCTTT.

This clonotype has at least ten counts. The CDR3 DNA reads TGTGCCAGCAGCCAACACGAGGGTTTGGAGACCCAGTACTTC. The encoded protein is CASSQHEGLETQYF. This chain uses TRBV3-1 with TRBJ2-5; D is perhaps TRBD2 (5 bases). The CDR3 is 14 residues long. V dropped 2 bases and J dropped 5 bases, with 12 bases sitting between them. The V gene's germline CDR1 is LGHDT and CDR2 YNNKEL (reference sequence).

The chain uses TRBV5-1 and TRBJ2-5; 8 positions agree with TRBD1. Germline-derived CDR1 and CDR2 are SGHRS and YFSETQ. This CDR3 is built from 13 residues. Trimming removed 4 bases from V and 12 bases from J; junction bases left unmatched: 11. In DNA form, the CDR3 reads TGCGCCAGCAGCGAACAGGGGCAGGGGGCAAAGTACTTC. Protein: CASSEQGQGAKYF.

This clonotype was counted ten times or more. The genes are TRBV10-3 and TRBJ1-3; weak D call: TRBD1 (5 bases). The V end lost 6 bases, the J end lost 0 bases, and 15 bases lay between the germline ends. The CDR3 runs to 16 residues. CDR1 and CDR2 from the germline V gene are ENHRY and SYGVKD. CDR3 region: CAIRDTTTLSGNTIYF. The CDR3 bases are TGTGCCATCAGGGACACAACGACCCTCTCTGGAAACACCATATATTTT.